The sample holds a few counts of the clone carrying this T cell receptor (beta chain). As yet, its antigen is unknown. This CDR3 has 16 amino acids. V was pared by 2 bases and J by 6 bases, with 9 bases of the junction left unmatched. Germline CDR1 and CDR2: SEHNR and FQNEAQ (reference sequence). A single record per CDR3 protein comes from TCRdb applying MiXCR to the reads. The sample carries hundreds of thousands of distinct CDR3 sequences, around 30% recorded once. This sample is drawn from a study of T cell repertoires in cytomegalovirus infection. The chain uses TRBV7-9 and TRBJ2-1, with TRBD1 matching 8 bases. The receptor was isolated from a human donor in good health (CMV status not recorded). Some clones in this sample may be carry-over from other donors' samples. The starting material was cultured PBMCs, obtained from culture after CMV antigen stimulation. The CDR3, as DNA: TGTGCCAGCAGCTTAACCAGGGGGCGCGTTTTCAATGAGCAGTTCTTC. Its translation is CASSLTRGRVFNEQFF.